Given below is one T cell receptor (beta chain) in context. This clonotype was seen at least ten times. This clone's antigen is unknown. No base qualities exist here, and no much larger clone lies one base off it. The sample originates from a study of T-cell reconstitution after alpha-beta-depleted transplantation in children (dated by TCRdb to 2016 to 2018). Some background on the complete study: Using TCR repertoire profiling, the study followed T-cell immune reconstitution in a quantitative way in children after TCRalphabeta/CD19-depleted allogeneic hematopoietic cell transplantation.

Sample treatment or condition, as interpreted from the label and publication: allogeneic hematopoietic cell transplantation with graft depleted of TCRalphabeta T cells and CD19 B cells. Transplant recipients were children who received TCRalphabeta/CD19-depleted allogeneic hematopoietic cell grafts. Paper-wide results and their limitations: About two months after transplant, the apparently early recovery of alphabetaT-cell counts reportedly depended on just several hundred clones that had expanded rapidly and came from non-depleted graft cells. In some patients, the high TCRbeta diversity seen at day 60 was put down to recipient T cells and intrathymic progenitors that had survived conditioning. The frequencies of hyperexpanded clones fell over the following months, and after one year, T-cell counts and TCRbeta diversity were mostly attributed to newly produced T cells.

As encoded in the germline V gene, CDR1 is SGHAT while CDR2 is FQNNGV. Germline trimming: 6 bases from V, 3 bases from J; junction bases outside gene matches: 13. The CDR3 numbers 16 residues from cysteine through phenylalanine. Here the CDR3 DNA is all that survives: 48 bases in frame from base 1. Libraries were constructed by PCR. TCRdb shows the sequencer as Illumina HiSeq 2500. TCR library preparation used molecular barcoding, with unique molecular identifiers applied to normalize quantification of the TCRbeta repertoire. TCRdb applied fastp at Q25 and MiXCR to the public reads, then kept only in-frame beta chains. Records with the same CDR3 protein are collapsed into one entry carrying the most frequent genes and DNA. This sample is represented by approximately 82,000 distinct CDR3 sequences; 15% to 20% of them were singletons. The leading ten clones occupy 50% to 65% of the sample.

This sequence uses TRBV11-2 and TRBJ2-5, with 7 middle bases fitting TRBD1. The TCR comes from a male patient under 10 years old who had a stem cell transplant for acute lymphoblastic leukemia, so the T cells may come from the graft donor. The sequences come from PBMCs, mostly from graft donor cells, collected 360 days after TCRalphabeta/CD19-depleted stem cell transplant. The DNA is TGTGCCAGCAGACCCGGGACAGCAAGATCTGAAGAGACCCAGTACTTC. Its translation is CASRPGTARSEETQYF.